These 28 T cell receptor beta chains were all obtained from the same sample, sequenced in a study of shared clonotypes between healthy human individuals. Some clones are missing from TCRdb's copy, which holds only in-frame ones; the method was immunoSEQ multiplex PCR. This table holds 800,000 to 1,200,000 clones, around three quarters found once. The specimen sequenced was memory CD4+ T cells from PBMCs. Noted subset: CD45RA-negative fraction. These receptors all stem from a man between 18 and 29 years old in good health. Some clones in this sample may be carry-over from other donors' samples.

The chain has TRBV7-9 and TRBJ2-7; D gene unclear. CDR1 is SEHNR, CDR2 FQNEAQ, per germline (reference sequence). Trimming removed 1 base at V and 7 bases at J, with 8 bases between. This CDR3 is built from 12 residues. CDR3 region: CASSLGRAEQYF. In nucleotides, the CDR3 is TGTGCCAGCAGCTTAGGGAGAGCAGAGCAGTACTTC.

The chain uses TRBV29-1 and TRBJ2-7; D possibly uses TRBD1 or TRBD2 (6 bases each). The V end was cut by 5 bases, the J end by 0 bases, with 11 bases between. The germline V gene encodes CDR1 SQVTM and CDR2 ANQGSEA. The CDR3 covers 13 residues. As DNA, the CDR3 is TGCAGCGTTACAGGGAGGCTCTCCTACGAGCAGTACTTC. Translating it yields CSVTGRLSYEQYF.

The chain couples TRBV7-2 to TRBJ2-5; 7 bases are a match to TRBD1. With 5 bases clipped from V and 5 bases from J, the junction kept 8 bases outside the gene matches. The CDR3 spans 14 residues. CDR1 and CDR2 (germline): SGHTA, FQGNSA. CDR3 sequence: CASSRGQTGETQYF. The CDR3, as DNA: TGTGCCAGCAGCCGGGGACAGACAGGGGAGACCCAGTACTTC. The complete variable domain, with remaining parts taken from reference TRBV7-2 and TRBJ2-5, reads GAGVSQSPSNKVTEKGKDVELRCDPISGHTALYWYRQSLGQGLEFLIYFQGNSAPDKSGLPSDRFSAERTGGSVSTLTIQRTQQEDSAVYLCASSRGQTGETQYFGPGTRLLVL.

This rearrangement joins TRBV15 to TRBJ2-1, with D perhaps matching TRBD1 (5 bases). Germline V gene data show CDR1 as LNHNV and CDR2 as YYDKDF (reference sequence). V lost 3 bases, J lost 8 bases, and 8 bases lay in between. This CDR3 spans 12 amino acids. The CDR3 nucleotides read TGTGCCACCAGCAGGGGGCCGGATGAGCAGTTCTTC. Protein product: CATSRGPDEQFF.

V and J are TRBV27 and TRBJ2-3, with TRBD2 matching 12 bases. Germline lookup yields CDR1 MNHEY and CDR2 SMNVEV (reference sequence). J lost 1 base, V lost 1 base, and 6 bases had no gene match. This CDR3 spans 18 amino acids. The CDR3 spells CASSLFGLAGGGTDTQYF. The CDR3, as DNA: TGTGCCAGCAGTTTATTTGGGCTAGCGGGAGGGGGCACAGATACGCAGTATTTT.

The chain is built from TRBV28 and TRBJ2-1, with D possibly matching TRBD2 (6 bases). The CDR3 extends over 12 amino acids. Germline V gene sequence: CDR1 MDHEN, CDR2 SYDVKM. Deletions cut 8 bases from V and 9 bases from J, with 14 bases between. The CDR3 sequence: CASGGPGVEQFF. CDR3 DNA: TGTGCCAGCGGTGGGCCGGGGGTTGAGCAGTTCTTC.

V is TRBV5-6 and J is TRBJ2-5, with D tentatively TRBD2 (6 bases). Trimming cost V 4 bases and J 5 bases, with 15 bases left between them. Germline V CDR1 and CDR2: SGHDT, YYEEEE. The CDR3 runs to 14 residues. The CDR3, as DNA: TGTGCCAGCAGCAGGCGGGACCACGGGGAGACCCAGTACTTC. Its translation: CASSRRDHGETQYF. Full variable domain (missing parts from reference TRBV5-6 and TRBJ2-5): DAGVTQSPTHLIKTRGQQVTLRCSPKSGHDTVSWYQQALGQGPQFIFQYYEEEERQRGNFPDRFSGHQFPNYSSELNVNALLLGDSALYLCASSRRDHGETQYFGPGTRLLVL.

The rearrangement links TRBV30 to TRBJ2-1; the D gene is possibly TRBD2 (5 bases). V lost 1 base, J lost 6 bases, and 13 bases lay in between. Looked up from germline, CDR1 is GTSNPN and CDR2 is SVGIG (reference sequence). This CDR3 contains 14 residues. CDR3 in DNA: TGTGCCTGGAGTGACGGATGGCGGGCCAATGAGCAGTTCTTC. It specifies CAWSDGWRANEQFF.

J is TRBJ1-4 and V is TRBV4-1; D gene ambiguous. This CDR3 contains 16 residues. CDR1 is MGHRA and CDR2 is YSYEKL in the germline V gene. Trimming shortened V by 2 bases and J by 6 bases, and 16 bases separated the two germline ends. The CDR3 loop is CASSQSRGGKDEKLFF. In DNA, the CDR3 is TGCGCCAGCAGCCAAAGCCGTGGCGGGAAGGATGAAAAACTGTTTTTT.

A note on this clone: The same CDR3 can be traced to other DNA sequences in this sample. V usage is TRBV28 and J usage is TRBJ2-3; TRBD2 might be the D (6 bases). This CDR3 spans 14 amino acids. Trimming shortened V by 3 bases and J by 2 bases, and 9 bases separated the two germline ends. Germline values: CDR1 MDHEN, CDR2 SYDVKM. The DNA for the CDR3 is TGTGCCAGCAGTTTTGGGGGGACCACAGATACGCAGTATTTT. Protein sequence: CASSFGGTTDTQYF. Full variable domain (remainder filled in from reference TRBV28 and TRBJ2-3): DVKVTQSSRYLVKRTGEKVFLECVQDMDHENMFWYRQDPGLGLRLIYFSYDVKMKEKGDIPEGYSVSREKKERFSLILESASTNQTSMYLCASSFGGTTDTQYFGPGTRLTVL.

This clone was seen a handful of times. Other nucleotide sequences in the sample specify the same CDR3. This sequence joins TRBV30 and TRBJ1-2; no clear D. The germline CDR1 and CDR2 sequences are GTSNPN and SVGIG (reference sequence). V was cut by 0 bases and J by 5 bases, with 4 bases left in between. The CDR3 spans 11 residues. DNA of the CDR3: TGTGCCTGGAGTGTTGGGTATGGCTACACCTTC. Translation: CAWSVGYGYTF.

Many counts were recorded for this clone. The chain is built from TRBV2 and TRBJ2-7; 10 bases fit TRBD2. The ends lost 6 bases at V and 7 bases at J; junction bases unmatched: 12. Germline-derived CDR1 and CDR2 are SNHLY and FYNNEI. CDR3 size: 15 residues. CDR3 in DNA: TGTGCCAGCAGGCCATGGCTAGCGGGAGTGGGAGAGCAGTACTTC. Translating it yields CASRPWLAGVGEQYF.

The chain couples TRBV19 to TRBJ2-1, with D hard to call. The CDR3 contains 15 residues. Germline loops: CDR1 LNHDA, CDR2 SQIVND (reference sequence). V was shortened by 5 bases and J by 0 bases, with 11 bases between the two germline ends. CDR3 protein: CASSSVRSSYNEQFF. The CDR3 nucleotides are TGTGCCAGTAGTTCTGTGCGGAGCTCCTACAATGAGCAGTTCTTC.

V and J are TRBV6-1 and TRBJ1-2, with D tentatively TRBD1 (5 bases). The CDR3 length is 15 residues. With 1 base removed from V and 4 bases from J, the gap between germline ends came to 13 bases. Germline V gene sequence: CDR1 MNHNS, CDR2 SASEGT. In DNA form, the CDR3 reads TGTGCCAGCAGTGAAGGGGGACCCTCATCCTATGGCTACACCTTC. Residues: CASSEGGPSSYGYTF.

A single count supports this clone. Written as DNA, the CDR3 is TGTGCCACCAGCAGCGGTGACAGGGGGCGTCAGCCCCAGCATTTT. Amino acids: CATSSGDRGRQPQHF. The chain carries TRBV15 and TRBJ1-5; 10 bases are a match to TRBD1. J gave up 6 bases and V 3 bases, and 5 bases lay outside the gene matches. CDR3 length: 15 amino acids. Looked up from germline, CDR1 is LNHNV and CDR2 is YYDKDF (reference sequence).

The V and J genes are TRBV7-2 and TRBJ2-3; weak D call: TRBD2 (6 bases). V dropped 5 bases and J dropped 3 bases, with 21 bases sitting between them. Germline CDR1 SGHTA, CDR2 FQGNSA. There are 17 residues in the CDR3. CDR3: CASSLRGPSLGTDTQYF. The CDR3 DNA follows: TGTGCCAGCAGCCTGCGGGGCCCTAGCCTTGGTACAGATACGCAGTATTTT.

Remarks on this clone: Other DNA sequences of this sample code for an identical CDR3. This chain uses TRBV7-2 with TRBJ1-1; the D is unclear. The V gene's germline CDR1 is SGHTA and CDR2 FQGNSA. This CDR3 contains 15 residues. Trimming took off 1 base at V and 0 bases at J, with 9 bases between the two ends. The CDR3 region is CASSLGLGMNTEAFF. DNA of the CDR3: TGTGCCAGCAGCTTAGGTCTGGGGATGAACACTGAAGCTTTCTTT.

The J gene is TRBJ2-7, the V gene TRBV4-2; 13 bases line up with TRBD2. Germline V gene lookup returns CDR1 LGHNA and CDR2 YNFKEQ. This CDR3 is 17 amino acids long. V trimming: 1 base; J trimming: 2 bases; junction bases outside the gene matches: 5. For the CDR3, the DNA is TGTGCCAGCAGCCAAGGGAGCGGACTAGCGGGAGCCTACGAGCAGTACTTC. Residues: CASSQGSGLAGAYEQYF.

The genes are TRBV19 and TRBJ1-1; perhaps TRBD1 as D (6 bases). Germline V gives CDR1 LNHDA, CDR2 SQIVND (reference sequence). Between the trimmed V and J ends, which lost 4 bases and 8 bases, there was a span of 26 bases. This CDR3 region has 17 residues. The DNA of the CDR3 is TGTGCCAGTAGTACGGCAAGAAGTAAACAGGGAAGTGCGGAAGCTTTCTTT. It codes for CASSTARSKQGSAEAFF. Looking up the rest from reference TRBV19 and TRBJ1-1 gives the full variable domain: DGGITQSPKYLFRKEGQNVTLSCEQNLNHDAMYWYRQDPGQGLRLIYYSQIVNDFQKGDIAEGYSVSREKKESFPLTVTSAQKNPTAFYLCASSTARSKQGSAEAFFGQGTRLTVV.

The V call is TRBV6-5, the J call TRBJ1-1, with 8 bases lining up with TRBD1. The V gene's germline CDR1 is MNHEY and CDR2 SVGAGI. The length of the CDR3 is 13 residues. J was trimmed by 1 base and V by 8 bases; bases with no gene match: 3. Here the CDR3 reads CASLDRGNTEAFF. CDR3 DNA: TGTGCCAGCCTTGACAGGGGGAACACTGAAGCTTTCTTT.

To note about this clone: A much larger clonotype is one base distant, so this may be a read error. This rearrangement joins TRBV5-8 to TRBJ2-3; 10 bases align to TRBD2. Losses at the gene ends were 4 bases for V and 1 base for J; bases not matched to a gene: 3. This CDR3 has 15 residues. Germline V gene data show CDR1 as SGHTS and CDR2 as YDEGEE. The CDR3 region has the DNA TGTGCCAGCAGCGCCGGGACTAGCGGCACAGATACGCAGTATTTT. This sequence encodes CASSAGTSGTDTQYF.

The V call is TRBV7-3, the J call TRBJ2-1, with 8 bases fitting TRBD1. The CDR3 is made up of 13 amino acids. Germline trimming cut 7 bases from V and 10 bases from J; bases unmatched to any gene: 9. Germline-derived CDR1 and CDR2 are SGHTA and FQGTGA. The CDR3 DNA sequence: TGTGCCAGCAAGAAGGACAGGGCAGGAGAGCAGTTCTTC. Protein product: CASKKDRAGEQFF.

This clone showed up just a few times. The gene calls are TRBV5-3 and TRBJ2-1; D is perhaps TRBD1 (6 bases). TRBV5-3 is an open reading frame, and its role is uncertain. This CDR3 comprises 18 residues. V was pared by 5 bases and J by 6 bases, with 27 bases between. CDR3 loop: CARRPTGDTPFGFNEQFF. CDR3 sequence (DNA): TGTGCCAGAAGACCTACCGGGGACACTCCCTTCGGGTTCAATGAGCAGTTCTTC.

The DNA for the CDR3 is TGTGCCAGCAGCACCATCGGACTAGCGGGGTCGTACAATGAGCAGTTCTTC. This gives the protein CASSTIGLAGSYNEQFF. The V and J genes are TRBV28 and TRBJ2-1; 12 bases align to TRBD2. Germline CDR1 is MDHEN and CDR2 is SYDVKM. With 6 bases clipped from V and 4 bases from J, the junction kept 10 bases outside the gene matches. The CDR3 consists of 17 residues.

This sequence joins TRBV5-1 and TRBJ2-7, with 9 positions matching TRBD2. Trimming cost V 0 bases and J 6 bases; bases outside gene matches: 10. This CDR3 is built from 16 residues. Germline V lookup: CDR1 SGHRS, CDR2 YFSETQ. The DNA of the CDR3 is TGCGCCAGCAGCTTGGGGGCTAGCGGGGCCCTAGGCGAGCAGTACTTC. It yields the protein CASSLGASGALGEQYF.

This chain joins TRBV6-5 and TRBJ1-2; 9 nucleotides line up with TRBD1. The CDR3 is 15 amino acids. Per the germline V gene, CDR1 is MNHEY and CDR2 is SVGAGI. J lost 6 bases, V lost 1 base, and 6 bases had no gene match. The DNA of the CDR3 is TGTGCCAGCAGTTACTTTGGGACAGGGTCAAATGGCTACACCTTC. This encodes CASSYFGTGSNGYTF.

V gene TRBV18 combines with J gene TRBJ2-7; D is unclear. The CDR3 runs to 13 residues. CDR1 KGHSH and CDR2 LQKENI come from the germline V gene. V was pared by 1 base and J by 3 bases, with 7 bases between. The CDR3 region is CASSPQGNYEQYF. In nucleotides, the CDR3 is TGTGCCAGCTCACCACAGGGAAACTACGAGCAGTACTTC.

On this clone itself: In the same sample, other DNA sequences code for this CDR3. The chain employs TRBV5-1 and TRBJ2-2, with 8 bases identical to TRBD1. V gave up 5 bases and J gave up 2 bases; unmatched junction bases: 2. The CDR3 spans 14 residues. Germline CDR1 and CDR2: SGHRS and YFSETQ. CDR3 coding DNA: TGCGCCAGCAGTCCAGGGGGCAACACCGGGGAGCTGTTTTTT. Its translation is CASSPGGNTGELFF. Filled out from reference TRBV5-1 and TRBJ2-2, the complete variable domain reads KAGVTQTPRYLIKTRGQQVTLSCSPISGHRSVSWYQQTPGQGLQFLFEYFSETQRNKGNFPGRFSGRQFSNSRSEMNVSTLELGDSALYLCASSPGGNTGELFFGEGSRLTVL.